These 8 T cell receptor beta chains were sequenced from one sample in a study of blood T cell repertoires in COVID-19. The table came from immunoSEQ multiplex PCR; TCRdb's copy has only in-frame clones and leaves some out. Of 160,000 or so clones listed, around nine tenths are singletons. Sequencing was carried out using peripheral blood. The receptors come from a woman between 65 and 79 years old with COVID-19, enrolled during active disease.

This clone was detected only a few times. Other DNA sequences from this sample encode an identical CDR3 as well. The chain couples TRBV11-3 to TRBJ1-1, with a tentative D call TRBD1 (5 bases). Trimming removed 1 base at V and 0 bases at J, with 6 bases between. The CDR3 has 14 residues. Per the germline V gene, CDR1 is SGHNT and CDR2 is YENEEA. CDR3 amino acids: CASSLGGLNTEAFF. DNA of the CDR3: TGTGCCAGCAGCTTAGGGGGCTTGAACACTGAAGCTTTCTTT. The whole variable domain, filled in from reference TRBV11-3 and TRBJ1-1, reads EAGVVQSPRYKIIEKKQPVAFWCNPISGHNTLYWYLQNLGQGPELLIRYENEEAVDDSQLPKDRFSAERLKGVDSTLKIQPAELGDSAVYLCASSLGGLNTEAFFGQGTRLTVV.

This clone was detected once. J is TRBJ2-7 and V is TRBV5-5; 8 positions match TRBD1. Looked up from germline, CDR1 is SGHKS and CDR2 is YYEKEE (reference sequence). V dropped 3 bases and J dropped 6; count of bases not matched to a gene: 8. This CDR3 is 14 amino acids long. CDR3 sequence reads: CASSYTGQAGEQYF. The CDR3 DNA follows: TGTGCCAGCAGCTATACGGGACAGGCGGGCGAGCAGTACTTC.

The rearrangement uses TRBV6-6 and TRBJ2-5; 11 nucleotides line up with TRBD1. CDR1 MNHNY and CDR2 SVGAGI come from the germline V gene (reference sequence). Trimming took 4 bases from V and 1 from J; bases not matched to a gene: 5. CDR3 size: 16 residues. CDR3 residues: CASSLTGTGGQETQYF. For the CDR3, the DNA is TGTGCCAGCAGTTTAACCGGGACAGGGGGCCAAGAGACCCAGTACTTC.

This sequence joins TRBV28 and TRBJ2-3, with TRBD1 identical over 8 bases. CDR1 is MDHEN, CDR2 SYDVKM, per germline. The CDR3 sequence is 17 residues long. CDR3 coding DNA: TGTGTCATTGGGACCAGGGGGCGAAGCTTAAGCACAGATACGCAGTATTTT. It translates to CVIGTRGRSLSTDTQYF.

This chain joins TRBV14 and TRBJ2-3; weak D call: TRBD1 (6 bases). The CDR3 contains 15 residues. The V gene's germline CDR1 is SGHDN and CDR2 FVKESK. V dropped 3 bases and J dropped 4 bases, with 14 bases sitting between them. The CDR3 protein is CASSQWQGSSDTQYF. The CDR3 DNA is TGTGCCAGCAGCCAGTGGCAGGGGAGTTCAGATACGCAGTATTTT.

V gene TRBV30 combines with J gene TRBJ1-2, with TRBD1 matching 9 bases. The germline V gene encodes CDR1 GTSNPN and CDR2 SVGIG (reference sequence). The CDR3 is made up of 15 amino acids. J lost 8 bases, V lost 2 bases, and 12 bases had no gene match. CDR3 protein: CAWSIPPGQGRGYTF. In nucleotides, the CDR3 is TGTGCCTGGAGTATCCCGCCGGGACAGGGACGAGGCTACACCTTC.

The chain uses TRBV18 and TRBJ1-5, with D unclear. The germline V and J ends were trimmed by 3 bases and 6 bases, with 12 bases remaining between them. This CDR3 has 14 residues. Germline V gene lookup returns CDR1 KGHSH and CDR2 LQKENI. The CDR3 DNA reads as TGTGCCAGCTCACCTGGCAGCACGGGTCAGCCCCAGCATTTT. Its protein product is CASSPGSTGQPQHF.

The chain has TRBV3-1 (or the pseudogene TRBV3-2) and TRBJ1-6; TRBD1 might be the D (5 bases). This CDR3 region has 13 residues. Trimming took 7 bases from V and 13 from J, leaving 17 bases between them. Germline V gene lookup returns CDR1 LGHDT and CDR2 YNNKEL (reference sequence). The CDR3 reads CASTRGESGPLHF. DNA for the CDR3: TGTGCCAGCACCCGGGGGGAGTCGGGCCCCCTCCACTTT.